These T cell receptor beta chains were read from a single sample in a study of shared T cell receptors in the human thymus. Assay used: immunoSEQ multiplex PCR; TCRdb lists only in-frame clones, some missing. Here the sample spans approximately 660,000 clones, around 87% being singletons. This sample also appeared in a second study, on human thymus T cells.

The sequenced sample consisted of thymocytes. Receptors originate from a boy younger than two with a congenital heart defect. The CDR3 runs from the conserved cysteine through the conserved F or W. The order of the fields is clone size, D gene, V gene, CDR3 length, J gene, CDR3 DNA, CDR3 protein. D genes are given only for firm matches. Size tells how often a clone was seen (once, few, many) or the class of an expanded clone, and some rows leave it out.

clone_size: -; d_call: TRBD1; v_call: TRBV5-1; cdr3_length: 18; j_call: TRBJ2-3; cdr3_nt: TGCGCCAGCAGCTTGGTTGGACAGGGATTGCCATGCACAGATACGCAGTATTTT; cdr3_aa: CASSLVGQGLPCTDTQYF
clone_size: -; d_call: -; v_call: TRBV6-5; cdr3_length: 14; j_call: TRBJ2-7; cdr3_nt: TGTGCCAGCAGTATAGGACAGCCTCCCTACGAGCAGTACTTC; cdr3_aa: CASSIGQPPYEQYF
clone_size: -; d_call: -; v_call: TRBV9; cdr3_length: 15; j_call: TRBJ2-1; cdr3_nt: TGTGCCAGCAGCGTAGCAGCGGAGGTTGGAGATGAGCAGTTCTTC; cdr3_aa: CASSVAAEVGDEQFF
clone_size: -; d_call: -; v_call: TRBV2; cdr3_length: 17; j_call: TRBJ2-4; cdr3_nt: TGTGCCAGCAGTGTGGCGGGCCCCACTCAAGCCAAAAACATTCAGTACTTC; cdr3_aa: CASSVAGPTQAKNIQYF
clone_size: -; d_call: -; v_call: TRBV4-3; cdr3_length: 16; j_call: TRBJ1-6; cdr3_nt: TGCGCCAGCAGCCAAGATAGCCACGGATATAATTCACCCCTCCACTTT; cdr3_aa: CASSQDSHGYNSPLHF
clone_size: -; d_call: TRBD2; v_call: TRBV9; cdr3_length: 14; j_call: TRBJ2-7; cdr3_nt: TGTGCCAGCAACCCGGGAGGAGGATCCTACGAGCAGTACTTC; cdr3_aa: CASNPGGGSYEQYF
clone_size: -; d_call: TRBD2; v_call: TRBV2; cdr3_length: 16; j_call: TRBJ2-2; cdr3_nt: TGTGCCAGCAGGCGGGGAACTAGCGTTGAACCCGGGGAGCTGTTTTTT; cdr3_aa: CASRRGTSVEPGELFF
clone_size: once; d_call: -; v_call: TRBV5-1; cdr3_length: 17; j_call: TRBJ2-1; cdr3_nt: TGCGCCAGCAGCTTGAGGGATGGAGGGAGTAGAGGCAATGAGCAGTTCTTC; cdr3_aa: CASSLRDGGSRGNEQFF
clone_size: once; d_call: -; v_call: TRBV4-3; cdr3_length: 15; j_call: TRBJ2-7; cdr3_nt: TGCGCCAGCAGCCCTAAGTCCCACCCCTCCTACGAGCAGTACTTC; cdr3_aa: CASSPKSHPSYEQYF
clone_size: -; d_call: -; v_call: TRBV9; cdr3_length: 14; j_call: TRBJ2-2; cdr3_nt: TGTGCCAGCAGCGCAGAGGCGGCAATCGGGGAGCTGTTTTTT; cdr3_aa: CASSAEAAIGELFF
clone_size: -; d_call: -; v_call: TRBV6-7; cdr3_length: 16; j_call: TRBJ2-1; cdr3_nt: TGTGCCAGCAGTTACCTTGGCTCGTCGTACTACAATGAGCAGTTCTTC; cdr3_aa: CASSYLGSSYYNEQFF
clone_size: few; d_call: TRBD1; v_call: TRBV5-6; cdr3_length: 13; j_call: TRBJ1-5; cdr3_nt: TGTGCCAGCAGTACAGGGGGGGGTCAGCCCCAGCATTTT; cdr3_aa: CASSTGGGQPQHF
clone_size: -; d_call: -; v_call: TRBV4-3; cdr3_length: 17; j_call: TRBJ2-3; cdr3_nt: TGCGCCAGCAGCCAAGAGCCTCCTAACTATATCACAGATACGCAGTATTTT; cdr3_aa: CASSQEPPNYITDTQYF
clone_size: -; d_call: TRBD1; v_call: TRBV6-1; cdr3_length: 15; j_call: TRBJ2-1; cdr3_nt: TGTGCCAGCAGGATCGGGACAGGGGATTACAATGAGCAGTTCTTC; cdr3_aa: CASRIGTGDYNEQFF
clone_size: -; d_call: TRBD2; v_call: TRBV4-2; cdr3_length: 18; j_call: TRBJ2-3; cdr3_nt: TGTGCCAGCAGCCAACTTGACCCTGTAGCGGGTGGCACAGATACGCAGTATTTT; cdr3_aa: CASSQLDPVAGGTDTQYF
clone_size: -; d_call: TRBD2; v_call: TRBV7-6; cdr3_length: 22; j_call: TRBJ2-3; cdr3_nt: TGTGCCAGCAGCGCCCAGCCGGGCCCCCTAACCGGGACTAGCCTCGGGGCAGATACGCAGTATTTT; cdr3_aa: CASSAQPGPLTGTSLGADTQYF
clone_size: -; d_call: -; v_call: TRBV15; cdr3_length: 16; j_call: TRBJ1-1; cdr3_nt: TGTGCCACCAGCAGAGAATCCCCAGGGGCGAACACTGAAGCTTTCTTT; cdr3_aa: CATSRESPGANTEAFF
clone_size: once; d_call: TRBD1; v_call: TRBV9; cdr3_length: 15; j_call: TRBJ2-7; cdr3_nt: TGTGCCAGCAGCCTAAGACAGGGGGCACCCTACGAGCAGTACTTC; cdr3_aa: CASSLRQGAPYEQYF
clone_size: -; d_call: -; v_call: TRBV7-2; cdr3_length: 13; j_call: TRBJ1-2; cdr3_nt: TGTGCCAGCAGCTTTGGGCCAGAGTATGGCTACACCTTC; cdr3_aa: CASSFGPEYGYTF
clone_size: -; d_call: -; v_call: TRBV29-1; cdr3_length: 15; j_call: TRBJ2-6; cdr3_nt: TGCAGCGTCGGTCGAGAGGAGGCCGGGGCCAACGTCCTGACTTTC; cdr3_aa: CSVGREEAGANVLTF
clone_size: -; d_call: TRBD2; v_call: TRBV6-4; cdr3_length: 18; j_call: TRBJ2-5; cdr3_nt: TGTGCCAGCAGTGACTCGTTTTTGGCTAGCGGGGTGCAAGAGACCCAGTACTTC; cdr3_aa: CASSDSFLASGVQETQYF
clone_size: -; d_call: TRBD2; v_call: TRBV6-1; cdr3_length: 14; j_call: TRBJ2-7; cdr3_nt: TGTGCCAGCAGAAGACTAGCGGAGGAGAGGGAGCAGTACTTC; cdr3_aa: CASRRLAEEREQYF
clone_size: -; d_call: -; v_call: TRBV19; cdr3_length: 14; j_call: TRBJ1-2; cdr3_nt: TGTGCCAGTACGGTTTTCTTCCCTAACTATGGCTACACCTTC; cdr3_aa: CASTVFFPNYGYTF
clone_size: -; d_call: TRBD2; v_call: TRBV2; cdr3_length: 19; j_call: TRBJ2-5; cdr3_nt: TGTGCCAGCAGTCCGACCGGGACTAGCGGGAGGGGGAGACAAGAGACCCAGTACTTC; cdr3_aa: CASSPTGTSGRGRQETQYF
clone_size: -; d_call: -; v_call: TRBV30; cdr3_length: 14; j_call: TRBJ2-7; cdr3_nt: TGTGCCTGGAGCCCCGACCTAGCGCGTTACGAGCAGTACTTC; cdr3_aa: CAWSPDLARYEQYF
clone_size: -; d_call: TRBD1; v_call: TRBV7-9; cdr3_length: 15; j_call: TRBJ2-3; cdr3_nt: TGCGCCAGCAGCCCCGGGACAGGGGGTTTCGGTACGCAGTATTTT; cdr3_aa: CASSPGTGGFGTQYF
clone_size: -; d_call: TRBD2; v_call: TRBV6-5; cdr3_length: 16; j_call: TRBJ2-5; cdr3_nt: TGTGCCAGCAGTTACCAGCGGGAGGGGATAGGAGAGACCCAGTACTTC; cdr3_aa: CASSYQREGIGETQYF
clone_size: -; d_call: -; v_call: TRBV10-2; cdr3_length: 15; j_call: TRBJ2-7; cdr3_nt: TGCGCCAGCAGTGAGACATCGGGGGACTCCTACGAGCAGTACTTC; cdr3_aa: CASSETSGDSYEQYF
clone_size: -; d_call: -; v_call: TRBV6-5; cdr3_length: 15; j_call: TRBJ1-2; cdr3_nt: TGTGCCAGCACACAGGGCAGGGATATTCTAAGGGGCTACACCTTC; cdr3_aa: CASTQGRDILRGYTF
clone_size: -; d_call: -; v_call: TRBV27; cdr3_length: 16; j_call: TRBJ1-5; cdr3_nt: TGTGCCAGCAGTTTATTCTACAGGGAAGGCAATCAGCCCCAGCATTTT; cdr3_aa: CASSLFYREGNQPQHF
clone_size: -; d_call: -; v_call: TRBV4-1; cdr3_length: 16; j_call: TRBJ2-1; cdr3_nt: TGCGCCAGCAGCCAAGAAGGGGGAGGGCCCTACAATGAGCAGTTCTTC; cdr3_aa: CASSQEGGGPYNEQFF
clone_size: -; d_call: -; v_call: TRBV4-1; cdr3_length: 15; j_call: TRBJ2-7; cdr3_nt: TGCGCCAGCAGCCAAGAATCAGAACCTTCCTACGAGCAGTACTTC; cdr3_aa: CASSQESEPSYEQYF
clone_size: -; d_call: -; v_call: TRBV5-4; cdr3_length: 14; j_call: TRBJ1-2; cdr3_nt: TGTGCCAGCAGCTTGGTAACAGGGAGAGATGGCTACACCTTC; cdr3_aa: CASSLVTGRDGYTF
clone_size: -; d_call: TRBD2; v_call: TRBV6-5; cdr3_length: 14; j_call: TRBJ2-3; cdr3_nt: TGTGCCAGACCTAGCGGGAGACCGACAGATACGCAGTATTTT; cdr3_aa: CARPSGRPTDTQYF
clone_size: -; d_call: TRBD1; v_call: TRBV6-4; cdr3_length: 14; j_call: TRBJ1-2; cdr3_nt: TGTGCCAGCAGTGACGAAACAGGGGAGGAAGGCTACACCTTC; cdr3_aa: CASSDETGEEGYTF
clone_size: -; d_call: -; v_call: TRBV5-1; cdr3_length: 15; j_call: TRBJ2-2; cdr3_nt: TGCGCCAGCAGCTTGGCAGGAGGGGGCGGCGGGGAGCTGTTTTTT; cdr3_aa: CASSLAGGGGGELFF
clone_size: -; d_call: -; v_call: TRBV5-4; cdr3_length: 15; j_call: TRBJ2-7; cdr3_nt: TGTGCCAGCAGCTTGCGCCCGTCTACCTCCTACGAGCAGTACTTC; cdr3_aa: CASSLRPSTSYEQYF
clone_size: -; d_call: TRBD1; v_call: TRBV27; cdr3_length: 17; j_call: TRBJ2-1; cdr3_nt: TGTGCCAGCAGTTTAGGTCCATACGGGACAGCTTACAATGAGCAGTTCTTC; cdr3_aa: CASSLGPYGTAYNEQFF
clone_size: -; d_call: -; v_call: TRBV19; cdr3_length: 18; j_call: TRBJ1-2; cdr3_nt: TGTGCCAGTAGTATTCAATTGGGTTGGCAGGGCCCTACCTATGGCTACACCTTC; cdr3_aa: CASSIQLGWQGPTYGYTF
clone_size: few; d_call: TRBD2; v_call: TRBV29-1; cdr3_length: 15; j_call: TRBJ2-3; cdr3_nt: TGCAGCGTTCCAGGACTAGCGATTAGCACAGATACGCAGTATTTT; cdr3_aa: CSVPGLAISTDTQYF
clone_size: -; d_call: TRBD2; v_call: TRBV5-4; cdr3_length: 16; j_call: TRBJ2-7; cdr3_nt: TGTGCCAGCAGCCCCGGGACTAGCGGGAGAGGCAACGAGCAGTACTTC; cdr3_aa: CASSPGTSGRGNEQYF
clone_size: -; d_call: TRBD1; v_call: TRBV19; cdr3_length: 14; j_call: TRBJ1-2; cdr3_nt: TGTGCCAGTAGTCCTCGGGACAGGGGGGATGGCTACACCTTC; cdr3_aa: CASSPRDRGDGYTF
clone_size: -; d_call: -; v_call: TRBV15; cdr3_length: 12; j_call: TRBJ2-5; cdr3_nt: TGTGCCACCAGCAGATCTACAGAGACCCAGTACTTC; cdr3_aa: CATSRSTETQYF
clone_size: -; d_call: -; v_call: TRBV14; cdr3_length: 13; j_call: TRBJ1-4; cdr3_nt: TGTGCCAGCAGCCAAGTTGCAGGAGAAAAACTGTTTTTT; cdr3_aa: CASSQVAGEKLFF
clone_size: -; d_call: TRBD2; v_call: TRBV7-6; cdr3_length: 19; j_call: TRBJ2-1; cdr3_nt: TGTGCCAGCAGGGATGGACTAGCGGGATGCCTTCCTTCCTACAATGAGCAGTTCTTC; cdr3_aa: CASRDGLAGCLPSYNEQFF
clone_size: -; d_call: TRBD1; v_call: TRBV10-3; cdr3_length: 14; j_call: TRBJ2-2; cdr3_nt: TGTGCCATCAGTGGAGGAACAGGGGCCGGGGAGCTGTTTTTT; cdr3_aa: CAISGGTGAGELFF
clone_size: -; d_call: TRBD2; v_call: TRBV10-3; cdr3_length: 12; j_call: TRBJ2-3; cdr3_nt: TGTGCCATCGCGGGAGGGCAAGATACGCAGTATTTT; cdr3_aa: CAIAGGQDTQYF
clone_size: -; d_call: TRBD2; v_call: TRBV27; cdr3_length: 17; j_call: TRBJ2-7; cdr3_nt: TGTGCCAGCAGTTTAAGGGCTAGCGGGGAAATAGCCTACGAGCAGTACTTC; cdr3_aa: CASSLRASGEIAYEQYF
clone_size: -; d_call: TRBD1; v_call: TRBV7-9; cdr3_length: 13; j_call: TRBJ2-1; cdr3_nt: TGTGCCAGCAGCTCACCGGGACAGGCAATTTGGTTCTTC; cdr3_aa: CASSSPGQAIWFF
clone_size: -; d_call: TRBD2; v_call: TRBV12-5; cdr3_length: 14; j_call: TRBJ2-5; cdr3_nt: TGTGCTACAAGGACTAGCGGGGATCAAGAGACCCAGTACTTC; cdr3_aa: CATRTSGDQETQYF
clone_size: -; d_call: -; v_call: TRBV5-1; cdr3_length: 13; j_call: TRBJ1-2; cdr3_nt: TGCGCCAGCAGCGGAGGAGGAAAAGATGGCTACACCTTC; cdr3_aa: CASSGGGKDGYTF
clone_size: -; d_call: -; v_call: TRBV11-2; cdr3_length: 13; j_call: TRBJ2-7; cdr3_nt: TGTGCCAGCAGCTTAGAAGAGCGAGTCGAGCAGTACTTC; cdr3_aa: CASSLEERVEQYF
clone_size: -; d_call: TRBD2; v_call: TRBV5-6; cdr3_length: 16; j_call: TRBJ2-1; cdr3_nt: TGTGCCAGCAGCGCTCCTGCTAGCGGGGAGGACAATGAGCAGTTCTTC; cdr3_aa: CASSAPASGEDNEQFF
clone_size: -; d_call: -; v_call: TRBV7-3; cdr3_length: 13; j_call: TRBJ2-5; cdr3_nt: TGTGCCAGCAGCTGTCGGGAGAAAGAGACCCAGTACTTC; cdr3_aa: CASSCREKETQYF
clone_size: -; d_call: -; v_call: TRBV5-1; cdr3_length: 13; j_call: TRBJ2-1; cdr3_nt: TGCGCCAGCAGCCTACGTACCTACAATGAGCAGTTCTTC; cdr3_aa: CASSLRTYNEQFF
clone_size: once; d_call: -; v_call: TRBV30; cdr3_length: 11; j_call: TRBJ1-1; cdr3_nt: TGTGCCTGGACAGGTGTCGATGAAGCTTTCTTT; cdr3_aa: CAWTGVDEAFF
clone_size: -; d_call: -; v_call: TRBV5-1; cdr3_length: 13; j_call: TRBJ1-2; cdr3_nt: TGCGCCAGCAGGCCGGACAGCTCTTATGGCTACACCTTC; cdr3_aa: CASRPDSSYGYTF
clone_size: -; d_call: -; v_call: TRBV30; cdr3_length: 12; j_call: TRBJ1-1; cdr3_nt: TGTGCCTGGAAAGGAGTGAACACTGAAGCTTTCTTT; cdr3_aa: CAWKGVNTEAFF
clone_size: -; d_call: TRBD2; v_call: TRBV27; cdr3_length: 18; j_call: TRBJ2-1; cdr3_nt: TGTGCCAGCAGTTTCCTAACTAGCGGGAGGGCCCCCTGGAATGAGCAGTTCTTC; cdr3_aa: CASSFLTSGRAPWNEQFF